The 21 T cell receptor beta chains below were found in one sample sequenced in a study of early T cells in non-severe SARS-CoV-2 infection. TCRdb processed the 5' RACE reads anew with MiXCR; each CDR3 protein has one entry. Of 85,000 to 100,000 distinct CDR3 sequences in the sample, approximately 10% were seen once. Sample: whole blood. The origin of the receptors is an adult who was a healthcare worker with PCR-confirmed SARS-CoV-2 infection or an uninfected control (not recorded which).

This clonotype was counted many times. This chain joins TRBV3-1 and TRBJ2-7; 8 bases map to TRBD2. This CDR3 is built from 17 residues. The J segment lost 0 bases and the V segment lost 1 base, leaving 8 bases of the junction unmatched. The germline gives CDR1 LGHDT, CDR2 YNNKEL (reference sequence). In nucleotides, the CDR3 is TGTGCCAGCAGCCAAGCTCTGAAGAGCGGGAGCTCCTACGAGCAGTACTTC. Translating gives CASSQALKSGSSYEQYF.

There are a few counts of this clonotype. The rearrangement uses TRBV12-3 or TRBV12-4 and TRBJ1-2, with TRBD1 as a possible D gene (5 bases). The CDR3 extends over 13 amino acids. V gave up 7 bases and J gave up 5 bases, with 14 bases separating them. The CDR3 nucleotides read TGTGCCAGCATCTTGGGCGAGGGGTATGGCTACACCTTC. Protein product: CASILGEGYGYTF.

J is TRBJ2-1 and V is TRBV29-1, with D perhaps matching TRBD1 (6 bases). The V and J ends lost 6 bases and 8 bases respectively, with 23 bases between them. Germline assignment: CDR1 SQVTM and CDR2 ANQGSEA. The CDR3 has 15 residues. The CDR3 DNA reads TGCAGCGTCTTAAAGGGCAGGGGCATTGGAGATGAGCAGTTCTTC. Translated: CSVLKGRGIGDEQFF.

The sample holds a few counts of this clonotype. The chain employs TRBV7-6 and TRBJ2-5; 8 positions agree with TRBD2. V lost 2 bases to trimming and J lost 1 base; unmatched junction nucleotides: 12. Germline lookup yields CDR1 SGHVS and CDR2 FNYEAQ. CDR3 length: 18 residues. CDR3: CASSLNGGGFLTQETQYF. The CDR3, as DNA: TGTGCCAGCAGCTTAAATGGCGGGGGGTTCCTTACCCAAGAGACCCAGTACTTC.

This clonotype has more than one count but fewer than ten. The chain couples TRBV10-2 to TRBJ1-1; 8 nucleotides agree with TRBD1. Per germline, CDR1 WSHSY and CDR2 SAAADI. This CDR3 contains 14 residues. After removal of 9 bases from V and 1 base from J, the junction contained 7 bases not matched to a gene. This CDR3 is CASQTGASNTEAFF. CDR3 coding DNA: TGCGCCAGTCAGACAGGGGCCTCGAACACTGAAGCTTTCTTT.

This clonotype was picked up a small number of times. The rearrangement links TRBV7-9 to TRBJ2-1, with 16 nucleotides matching TRBD2. The CDR3 spans 18 residues. Per germline, CDR1 SEHNR and CDR2 FQNEAQ (reference sequence). Trimming cost V 5 bases and J 0 bases; bases outside gene matches: 4. CDR3 in amino acids: CASSPGTSGGASYNEQFF. The CDR3 DNA follows: TGTGCCAGCAGCCCGGGGACTAGCGGGGGGGCCTCCTACAATGAGCAGTTCTTC.

This clonotype was seen a handful of times. The V call is TRBV6-5, the J call TRBJ1-5; possibly TRBD1 for D (6 bases). CDR1 is MNHEY, CDR2 SVGAGI, per germline. CDR3 length equals 15 residues. The V gene lost 8 bases and the J gene lost 0 bases, with 14 bases spanning the gap. The CDR3 coding sequence is TGTGCCAGCCCCCGGGACACCTTTAGCAATCAGCCCCAGCATTTT. Its translation is CASPRDTFSNQPQHF.

Many counts were recorded for this clonotype. The chain has TRBV5-1 and TRBJ1-2; D not certain. The germline V gene encodes CDR1 SGHRS and CDR2 YFSETQ. V was cut by 0 bases and J by 6 bases, with 6 bases left in between. The CDR3 consists of 12 residues. As DNA, the CDR3 is TGCGCCAGCAGCTTGGTGGGTGATGGCTACACCTTC. Its translation: CASSLVGDGYTF.

This clonotype was picked up many times. CDR3 region: CASSHTGEVGEQYF. CDR3 nucleotide sequence: TGTGCCAGCAGCCACACAGGGGAGGTGGGCGAGCAGTACTTC. The chain combines TRBV7-3 with TRBJ2-7, with a weak D call TRBD1 (7 bases). V dropped 5 bases and J dropped 6 bases, with 17 bases sitting between them. Germline values: CDR1 SGHTA, CDR2 FQGTGA. The CDR3 consists of 14 residues.

This clonotype was seen repeatedly, ten times or more. The chain employs TRBV19 and TRBJ1-5, with D uncertain. This CDR3 has 13 residues. Trimming left V 3 bases short and J 4 bases short, with 7 bases between. CDR1 and CDR2 from the germline V gene are LNHDA and SQIVND (reference sequence). In DNA form, the CDR3 reads TGTGCCAGTAGTATCTCTCCTAATCAGCCCCAGCATTTT. Protein product: CASSISPNQPQHF.

This clonotype has just a few counts. This chain connects TRBV24-1 to TRBJ1-1; D is uncertain. Germline-derived CDR1 and CDR2 are KGHDR and SFDVKD. V was clipped by 4 bases and J by 4 bases, with 18 bases between them. CDR3 length equals 16 residues. CDR3 nucleotide sequence: TGTGCCACCAGTGAACCCACAGACATTCGGGGCACTGAAGCTTTCTTT. Encoded protein: CATSEPTDIRGTEAFF.

The chain is built from TRBV4-1 and TRBJ1-1; D unresolved. Germline V gene lookup returns CDR1 MGHRA and CDR2 YSYEKL. V shed 4 bases and J shed 7 bases, with 10 bases lying between them. This CDR3 contains 12 residues. The CDR3 here is CASSPDGSEAFF. CDR3 in DNA: TGCGCCAGCAGCCCCGACGGGAGTGAAGCTTTCTTT.

The CDR3 sequence: CSDAPGMGGADTQYF. CDR3 bases: TGCAGTGACGCGCCTGGTATGGGGGGAGCAGATACGCAGTATTTT. The chain has TRBV20-1 and TRBJ2-3, with a tentative D call TRBD2 (6 bases). The V end lost 7 bases, the J end lost 4 bases, and 21 bases lay between the germline ends. The CDR3 covers 15 residues. Germline V lookup: CDR1 DFQATT, CDR2 SNEGSKA (reference sequence).

In DNA, the CDR3 is TGTGCCAGCAGCTTCACCAACGAGCAGTACTTC. Its translation is CASSFTNEQYF. The V call is TRBV5-8, the J call TRBJ2-7; D is undetermined. The germline V and J ends were trimmed by 2 bases and 5 bases, with 5 bases remaining between them. The length of the CDR3 is 11 residues. The germline CDR1 and CDR2 sequences are SGHTS and YDEGEE.

The J gene is TRBJ2-7, the V gene TRBV2, with 7 bases lining up with TRBD2. J was trimmed by 5 bases and V by 6 bases; bases with no gene match: 10. The CDR3 sequence is 14 residues long. The germline gives CDR1 SNHLY, CDR2 FYNNEI. CDR3 residues: CASRKAGDRNEQYF. The CDR3 nucleotides read TGTGCCAGCAGGAAGGCGGGAGACAGAAACGAGCAGTACTTC.

This clonotype was found many times. The chain uses TRBV20-1 and TRBJ2-1; no clear D gene. From germline, CDR1 is DFQATT and CDR2 SNEGSKA (reference sequence). V lost 6 bases, J lost 3 bases, and 12 bases lay in between. The CDR3 totals 13 residues. CDR3 nucleotides: TGCAGTGCGAGCTGGGGAAACTACAATGAGCAGTTCTTC. Translated, it gives CSASWGNYNEQFF.

CDR3 loop: CSARPPGRSYEQYF. The CDR3 coding sequence is TGCAGTGCTAGGCCCCCGGGACGGTCCTACGAGCAGTACTTC. The rearrangement uses TRBV20-1 and TRBJ2-7; tentatively, D is TRBD1 or TRBD2 (5 bases each). The CDR3 consists of 14 residues. V was shortened by 3 bases and J by 1 base, with 13 bases between the two germline ends. Germline V gene lookup returns CDR1 DFQATT and CDR2 SNEGSKA (reference sequence).

This clonotype has at least ten counts. The chain carries TRBV7-9 and TRBJ1-1; possibly TRBD1 for D (5 bases). Germline CDR1 is SEHNR and CDR2 is FQNEAQ (reference sequence). The length of the CDR3 is 12 residues. Trimming took off 3 bases at V and 13 bases at J, with 15 bases between the two ends. CDR3 residues: CASSFPGLDGFF. The CDR3 coding sequence is TGTGCCAGCAGCTTCCCGGGACTCGATGGTTTCTTT.

This clonotype has more than one count but fewer than ten. The chain joins TRBV3-1 to TRBJ1-1; D is uncertain. V was pared by 4 bases and J by 1 base, with 10 bases between. Germline V gene lookup returns CDR1 LGHDT and CDR2 YNNKEL (reference sequence). The length of the CDR3 is 14 residues. CDR3 nucleotide sequence: TGTGCCAGCAGCCCTTCAGCTTGGAACACTGAAGCTTTCTTT. It is translated as CASSPSAWNTEAFF.

The table lists this clonotype with many counts. The CDR3 sequence is CASRQASGNTIYF. The CDR3 DNA reads as TGTGCCAGCAGGCAGGCCTCTGGAAACACCATATATTTT. V usage is TRBV2 and J usage is TRBJ1-3; D is ambiguous. The germline gives CDR1 SNHLY, CDR2 FYNNEI. CDR3 length equals 13 residues. The ends were cut back, 6 bases at V and 0 bases at J, with 6 bases in the middle.

This clonotype has just one count. A read error may be the cause here, since a much bigger clone is one base away. The chain is built from TRBV10-3 and TRBJ2-2, with 8 bases identical to TRBD1. The CDR3 is 15 residues long. The germline V gene has CDR1 ENHRY and CDR2 SYGVKD. This CDR3 is CAISVIQGGTEELFF. CDR3 DNA sequence: TGTGCCATCAGTGTCATACAGGGGGGCACCGAGGAGCTGTTTTTT.